This T cell receptor (beta chain) was identified during a study of shared clonotypes between healthy human individuals. Whole-study findings and limits: Memory subsets generally showed lower estimated richness than naive subsets. The study sampled only blood, and tissue repertoires likely differ.

A note on this clone: What it binds is unknown.

The repertoire was sequenced with immunoSEQ multiplex PCR; TCRdb's copy has only in-frame clones and lacks some. The sample has approximately 2,000,000 clones; under 95% are singletons. Sequenced sample: naive CD4+ T cells from PBMCs. Regarding subset: CD45RA+ positively selected. This clonotype was obtained from a man aged 18 to 29 in good health. Some clones in this sample may be carry-over from other donors' samples.

In nucleotides, the CDR3 is TGTGCCAGCAGCAGGGGACTAGCGGCATACAATGAGCAGTTCTTC. This translates into CASSRGLAAYNEQFF. The chain has TRBV5-8 and TRBJ2-1, with 11 bases matching TRBD2. J was trimmed by 4 bases and V by 4 bases; bases with no gene match: 4. CDR3 size: 15 residues. Germline loops: CDR1 SGHTS, CDR2 YDEGEE.